One sample yielded the 10 T cell receptor beta chains listed below, sequenced in a study of cytomegalovirus exposure and HLA in healthy donors. Sequenced by immunoSEQ multiplex PCR; TCRdb stores in-frame clones only, minus some. The table shows roughly 90,000 clones, with approximately 81% occurring only once. Sequencing was done on a sample of PBMCs. The receptor set was obtained from a man aged 18 to 35 in good health and CMV-seropositive.

This clone was observed a few times. The V call is TRBV2, the J call TRBJ1-5; D is uncertain. V lost 6 bases to trimming and J lost 2 bases, with 14 bases between them. The length of the CDR3 is 15 residues. The germline V gene encodes CDR1 SNHLY and CDR2 FYNNEI. CDR3 sequence: CASSSTPAGNQPQHF. CDR3 in DNA: TGTGCCAGCAGCTCGACGCCGGCGGGCAATCAGCCCCAGCATTTT.

As DNA, the CDR3 is TGTGCCAGCAGCTCCGCCCCAGGGAAGTATACATGGGGCTACACCTTC. This codes for CASSSAPGKYTWGYTF. V is TRBV9 and J is TRBJ1-2; D perhaps matches TRBD1 (5 bases). The CDR3 is 16 residues long. Trimming took 4 bases from V and 8 from J, leaving 24 bases between them. Germline V gene lookup returns CDR1 SGDLS and CDR2 YYNGEE.

V and J are TRBV30 and TRBJ2-7, with TRBD1 as a possible D gene (6 bases). The length of the CDR3 is 13 residues. Looked up from germline, CDR1 is GTSNPN and CDR2 is SVGIG (reference sequence). The germline V and J ends were trimmed by 3 bases and 2 bases, with 11 bases remaining between them. CDR3 DNA: TGTGCCTGGAGCCGACAGGTAACCTACGAGCAGTACTTC. Translation gives CAWSRQVTYEQYF.

With respect to this clone: Other DNA sequences in this sample translate to the same CDR3. This chain links TRBV9 with TRBJ2-7; a weak D match, TRBD1 (7 bases). Germline V gene data show CDR1 as SGDLS and CDR2 as YYNGEE. The CDR3 is made up of 14 amino acids. V lost 0 bases to trimming and J lost 3 bases, with 10 bases between them. The CDR3 sequence: CASSVGQGGYEQYF. CDR3 DNA: TGTGCCAGCAGCGTAGGGCAGGGGGGCTACGAGCAGTACTTC.

The sample holds a few counts of this clone. This chain joins TRBV5-5 and TRBJ1-5; 7 bases fit TRBD1. The V and J ends lost 0 bases and 5 bases, in that order; junction bases with no gene match: 5. Germline values: CDR1 SGHKS, CDR2 YYEKEE (reference sequence). The CDR3 has 15 residues. The DNA for the CDR3 is TGTGCCAGCAGCTTGGGGGACAGTCAATATCAGCCCCAGCATTTT. This encodes CASSLGDSQYQPQHF.

In its sample, this clone was seen once. V gene TRBV6-5 combines with J gene TRBJ2-7; tentatively, D is TRBD1 (6 bases). This CDR3 is 14 amino acids long. V was pared by 4 bases and J by 4 bases, with 14 bases between. The germline CDR1 and CDR2 sequences are MNHEY and SVGAGI. The CDR3 sequence is CASSSSPGVYEQYF. DNA for the CDR3: TGTGCCAGCAGTTCAAGTCCAGGGGTGTACGAGCAGTACTTC.

This clone was counted many times. The J gene is TRBJ2-7, the V gene TRBV2; D may be TRBD1 (5 bases). Germline V gene lookup returns CDR1 SNHLY and CDR2 FYNNEI. The CDR3 is made up of 15 amino acids. V was pared by 5 bases and J by 1 base, with 15 bases between. CDR3 loop: CASSIDSAKSYEQYF. CDR3 sequence (DNA): TGTGCCAGCAGTATAGACAGCGCGAAGTCCTACGAGCAGTACTTC.

V and J are TRBV11-3 and TRBJ1-1, with D hard to call. This CDR3 has 11 residues. Germline V CDR1 and CDR2: SGHNT, YENEEA. Trimming pared 3 bases from V and 4 bases from J, leaving 3 bases between. The CDR3 loop reads CASSFGTEAFF. In DNA form, the CDR3 reads TGTGCCAGCAGCTTCGGCACTGAAGCTTTCTTT.

V is TRBV30 and J is TRBJ1-1; D possibly corresponds to TRBD1 (5 bases). The CDR3 has 12 residues. Trimming left V 8 bases short and J 1 base short, with 11 bases between. Looked up from germline, CDR1 is GTSNPN and CDR2 is SVGIG (reference sequence). The CDR3, as DNA: TGTGCCGGGGGAGGCGGGAACACTGAAGCTTTCTTT. Translating gives CAGGGGNTEAFF. Using reference TRBV30 and TRBJ1-1 for the parts outside the CDR3, the full variable domain is SQTIHQWPATLVQPVGSPLSLECTVEGTSNPNLYWYRQAAGRGLQLLFYSVGIGQISSEVPQNLSASRPQDRQFILSSKKLLLSDSGFYLCAGGGGNTEAFFGQGTRLTVV.

The rearrangement joins TRBV28 to TRBJ2-5, with D maybe TRBD2 (5 bases). CDR1 and CDR2 (germline): MDHEN, SYDVKM. Trimming removed 6 bases at V and 1 base at J, with 15 bases between. CDR3 length: 15 amino acids. For the CDR3, the DNA is TGTGCCAGCAGCTCAATAGGAGCGGTCCAAGAGACCCAGTACTTC. Its translation is CASSSIGAVQETQYF.